Given below is one T cell receptor beta chain in context. Its antigen is currently unknown. The record originates from a study of T cell repertoires in cytomegalovirus infection. At the level of the study: Selected CMV epitopes included recently identified HLA-C-restricted ones as well as well-studied HLA-B-restricted ones. Evidence of both CMV infection and a matching HLA type came from public TCR beta signatures. General study points: Individuals carrying CMV plus the relevant HLA were identified by cumulative frequency of public TCR beta families. It was HLA-C-restricted CMV-specific TCR beta clonotypes that dominated the response ex vivo.

TCRdb itself ran the reads through MiXCR, one entry per CDR3 protein. The sample has about 770,000 distinct CDR3 sequences; 25% to 35% are singletons. The CDR3 length is 16 residues. V was clipped by 0 bases and J by 0 bases, with 10 bases between them. CDR1 LGHDT and CDR2 YNNKEL come from the germline V gene (reference sequence). V gene TRBV3-1 combines with J gene TRBJ2-3; D is possibly TRBD2 (6 bases). This TCR was recovered from a human donor in good health (CMV status not recorded). Some clones in this sample may be carry-over from other donors' samples. This specimen consisted of cultured CD8+ T cells from PBMCs, obtained from culture after CMV antigen stimulation. As DNA, the CDR3 is TGTGCCAGCAGCCAAGATAGCGGATTTAGCACAGATACGCAGTATTTT. Translation: CASSQDSGFSTDTQYF.